This T cell receptor (beta chain) was recorded in a study of CD8 T cells in ankylosing spondylitis. By quantitative 5'-RACE with molecular barcodes, the TCR beta libraries were made. TCRdb used MiXCR to reprocess the 5' RACE reads, holding one entry per CDR3 protein. The sample has more than 650,000 distinct CDR3 sequences, around 11% seen once. Germline trimming cut 4 bases from V and 10 bases from J; bases unmatched to any gene: 8. From germline, CDR1 is MNHNS and CDR2 SASEGT. This CDR3 region has 16 residues. Study-level results: Matched synovial fluid from ankylosing spondylitis patients was reported to be enriched for disease-linked clones. Prior literature has documented some motif variants in synovial fluid and blood from reactive arthritis. About 8 highly homologous variants made up a TCR beta motif that seemed to typify ankylosing spondylitis blood.

A remark on this clonotype: Antigen specificity is unknown.

The TCR sequence derives from a male donor with ankylosing spondylitis. The specimen was blood, either unsorted or a sorted T cell fraction (not recorded which). J is TRBJ1-6 and V is TRBV6-1, with TRBD1 matching over 12 bases. The CDR3 spells CASSAWDRGLGSPLHF. CDR3 bases: TGTGCCAGCAGTGCCTGGGACAGGGGGCTAGGATCACCCCTCCACTTT.